These T cell receptor beta chains were read from a single sample in a study of cytomegalovirus exposure and HLA in healthy donors. Only in-frame clones appear in the TCRdb table, and some are missing; sequencing was by immunoSEQ multiplex PCR. There are tens of thousands of clones in the sample, with 2% to 2.5% held by the top ten. Source material: PBMCs. The receptors derive from a female donor in good health and CMV-seronegative. Both conserved end residues are part of each CDR3. D genes are given only for firm matches. Some rows have no size entry. The others give once, few or many, or a class for an expanded clone.

CDR3 protein,CDR3 DNA,D gene,J gene,V gene,clone size
CASSPPGVWGYTF,TGTGCCAGCTCGCCACCAGGGGTATGGGGCTACACCTTC,NA,TRBJ1-2,TRBV18,NA
CASSAQGSGNTIYF,TGCGCCAGCAGTGCGCAGGGCTCTGGAAACACCATATATTTT,NA,TRBJ1-3,TRBV5-1,NA
CASSLAQGGSIDNEQFF,TGTGCCAGCAGCTTAGCGCAGGGCGGGAGCATCGACAATGAGCAGTTCTTC,TRBD2,TRBJ2-1,TRBV7-9,NA
CASSRRQGTEAFF,TGTGCCAGCAGTCGCCGACAGGGCACTGAAGCTTTCTTT,TRBD1,TRBJ1-1,TRBV6-5,NA
CASREAGVGYEQYF,TGTGCCAGTCGCGAAGCGGGAGTTGGATACGAGCAGTACTTC,TRBD2,TRBJ2-7,TRBV19,NA
CASSRPGTEAFF,TGTGCCAGTAGCCGCCCGGGCACTGAAGCTTTCTTT,NA,TRBJ1-1,TRBV19,NA
CASSPNRGNSPLHF,TGTGCCAGCTCACCAAACAGGGGAAATTCACCCCTCCACTTT,TRBD1,TRBJ1-6,TRBV18,NA
CASSIVRGRGYGYTF,TGTGCCAGTAGTATTGTCAGGGGTCGTGGCTATGGCTACACCTTC,NA,TRBJ1-2,TRBV19,NA
CAWSSGGAIETQYF,TGTGCCTGGAGTAGCGGGGGGGCCATAGAGACCCAGTACTTC,TRBD2,TRBJ2-5,TRBV30,NA
CASSSGGEGNTEAFF,TGTGCCAGCAGTTCGGGGGGGGAGGGGAACACTGAAGCTTTCTTT,NA,TRBJ1-1,TRBV28,NA
CSVAEQNTGELFF,TGCAGCGTAGCGGAGCAAAACACCGGGGAGCTGTTTTTT,NA,TRBJ2-2,TRBV29-1,NA
CASSELAGDYNEQFF,TGTGCCAGTAGTGAACTAGCGGGGGACTACAATGAGCAGTTCTTC,TRBD2,TRBJ2-1,TRBV19,medium-sized
CAGSPGTSVVETQYF,TGTGCCGGGAGTCCCGGGACTAGCGTAGTAGAGACCCAGTACTTC,TRBD2,TRBJ2-5,TRBV30,NA
CAGRTGDYGYTF,TGTGCCGGACGGACAGGGGACTATGGCTACACCTTC,TRBD1,TRBJ1-2,TRBV19,NA
CATSRTKREGGETQYF,TGTGCCACCAGCAGGACAAAGCGGGAGGGGGGGGAGACCCAGTACTTC,TRBD2,TRBJ2-5,TRBV15,NA
CSCGGGTDTQYF,TGCAGCTGCGGCGGGGGCACAGATACGCAGTATTTT,NA,TRBJ2-3,TRBV29-1,NA
CATSREGGAGAYEQYF,TGTGCCACCAGCAGAGAGGGGGGGGCCGGCGCCTACGAGCAGTACTTC,NA,TRBJ2-7,TRBV15,NA
CASRMQVNTEAFF,TGTGCCAGCAGAATGCAGGTCAACACTGAAGCTTTCTTT,NA,TRBJ1-1,TRBV7-9,NA
CASSLGPRPLETQYF,TGTGCCAGCAGTCTAGGCCCTCGCCCCTTGGAGACCCAGTACTTC,NA,TRBJ2-5,TRBV9,NA
CASSDQVGGRGEQYF,TGTGCCAGCAGCGACCAAGTGGGCGGGAGGGGCGAGCAGTACTTC,TRBD2,TRBJ2-7,TRBV9,NA
CASSLGLGEYF,TGTGCCAGCAGTTTAGGACTCGGGGAGTACTTC,NA,TRBJ2-7,TRBV6-6,NA
CAWSVRLREARGYTF,TGTGCCTGGAGTGTCCGATTACGAGAGGCTAGGGGCTACACCTTC,NA,TRBJ1-2,TRBV30,NA
CAGTTWGTGGYEQYF,TGTGCCGGCACCACTTGGGGGACAGGGGGCTACGAGCAGTACTTC,TRBD1,TRBJ2-7,TRBV6-5,NA
CASSHGTSGSSDNEQFF,TGTGCCAGCAGTCACGGGACTAGCGGGAGCTCCGACAATGAGCAGTTCTTC,TRBD2,TRBJ2-1,TRBV2,NA
CASRTRSEFSEKLFF,TGTGCCAGCAGGACGCGCAGCGAATTTAGTGAAAAACTGTTTTTT,NA,TRBJ1-4,TRBV6-5,NA
CSVGQGGYGYTF,TGCAGCGTAGGACAGGGAGGCTATGGCTACACCTTC,TRBD1,TRBJ1-2,TRBV29-1,NA
CAWTQGQGTEAFF,TGTGCCTGGACCCAGGGGCAGGGGACTGAAGCTTTCTTT,NA,TRBJ1-1,TRBV30,NA
CAWSPFRLLYGYTF,TGTGCCTGGAGTCCCTTCAGACTCCTCTATGGCTACACCTTC,NA,TRBJ1-2,TRBV30,NA
CASTPAGRFLNTEAFF,TGTGCCAGTACCCCGGCGGGCAGGTTTCTGAACACTGAAGCTTTCTTT,NA,TRBJ1-1,TRBV19,NA
CASSEGRALNQPQHF,TGTGCCAGCAGTGAAGGCAGGGCCCTCAATCAGCCCCAGCATTTT,NA,TRBJ1-5,TRBV6-1,NA
CASSALAGGLSTDTQYF,TGTGCCAGCAGCGCGTTAGCGGGGGGCCTTAGCACAGATACGCAGTATTTT,TRBD2,TRBJ2-3,TRBV5-4,NA
CASSRTGANQPQHF,TGTGCCAGCAGTAGGACAGGGGCGAATCAGCCCCAGCATTTT,TRBD1,TRBJ1-5,TRBV9,NA
CASRGAGTDTQYF,TGTGCCAGCAGGGGAGCAGGCACAGATACGCAGTATTTT,NA,TRBJ2-3,TRBV6-5,NA
CSVEKGNYGYTF,TGCAGCGTTGAAAAGGGGAACTATGGCTACACCTTC,NA,TRBJ1-2,TRBV29-1,NA
CASSRGTGVGETQYF,TGTGCCAGCAGCCGGGGTACAGGGGTAGGAGAGACCCAGTACTTC,TRBD1,TRBJ2-5,TRBV5-4,NA
CASSSLLAVSTDTQYF,TGTGCCAGCAGTTCCCTCCTGGCGGTGAGCACAGATACGCAGTATTTT,NA,TRBJ2-3,TRBV27,NA
CAWSWPWTEGQYF,TGTGCCTGGAGTTGGCCCTGGACGGAGGGGCAGTACTTC,NA,TRBJ2-7,TRBV30,NA
CATSRASGTSGSYEQYF,TGTGCCACCAGCAGAGCTTCCGGGACTAGCGGTTCCTACGAGCAGTACTTC,TRBD2,TRBJ2-7,TRBV15,NA
CASRDDSEAFF,TGTGCCAGCAGAGACGACAGTGAAGCTTTCTTT,NA,TRBJ1-1,TRBV2,NA
CASRPGHTNNGYTF,TGTGCCAGCAGACCGGGACACACTAACAATGGCTACACCTTC,NA,TRBJ1-2,TRBV5-6,NA
CASSELDRGFEKLFF,TGTGCCAGCAGTGAATTGGACAGGGGGTTTGAAAAACTGTTTTTT,TRBD1,TRBJ1-4,TRBV25-1,NA
CASSQDRPGALRTEAFF,TGCGCCAGCAGCCAAGATCGGCCAGGGGCGCTTCGCACTGAAGCTTTCTTT,NA,TRBJ1-1,TRBV4-1,NA
CASSAGTAYGYTF,TGCGCCAGCAGCGCCGGGACAGCCTATGGCTACACCTTC,TRBD1,TRBJ1-2,TRBV4-1,NA
CASGSGGLYGYTF,TGTGCCAGCGGTTCAGGGGGCCTCTATGGCTACACCTTC,TRBD1,TRBJ1-2,TRBV11-2,NA
CASSPFPRNTEAFF,TGCGCCAGCAGCCCGTTCCCCAGGAACACTGAAGCTTTCTTT,NA,TRBJ1-1,TRBV5-1,NA
CASTLGLAGSDTQYF,TGTGCCAGTACCCTGGGACTAGCGGGCTCAGATACGCAGTATTTT,TRBD2,TRBJ2-3,TRBV19,NA
CASSLQPGTSIDEQYF,TGTGCCAGCAGCCTACAACCCGGGACTAGCATAGACGAGCAGTACTTC,TRBD2,TRBJ2-7,TRBV4-2,NA
CASSLFDRQETQYF,TGTGCCAGCAGCTTATTCGACAGGCAAGAGACCCAGTACTTC,NA,TRBJ2-5,TRBV7-8,NA
CASSLPGDYGYTF,TGCGCCAGCAGCTTACCCGGGGATTATGGCTACACCTTC,NA,TRBJ1-2,TRBV5-1,NA
CASSLGLEVVYNEQFF,TGTGCCAGCAGCCTTGGTCTAGAGGTGGTTTACAATGAGCAGTTCTTC,NA,TRBJ2-1,TRBV4-2,NA
CASSLELSSPLHF,TGCGCCAGCAGCTTGGAACTGAGCTCACCCCTCCACTTT,NA,TRBJ1-6,TRBV5-1,NA
CASSSTQGSNTGELFF,TGTGCCAGCTCATCGACACAGGGGTCGAACACCGGGGAGCTGTTTTTT,TRBD1,TRBJ2-2,TRBV18,NA
CASSPKAAGNAYEQYF,TGTGCCAGCAGCCCTAAGGCAGCGGGGAACGCCTACGAGCAGTACTTC,TRBD2,TRBJ2-7,TRBV7-9,NA
CAWSVRTSGRIEQFF,TGTGCCTGGAGTGTACGGACTAGCGGGAGGATTGAGCAGTTCTTC,TRBD2,TRBJ2-1,TRBV30,NA
CASSIGGEAPYGYTF,TGTGCCAGTAGTATAGGGGGGGAGGCTCCCTATGGCTACACCTTC,NA,TRBJ1-2,TRBV19,NA
CASSRTGRETQYF,TGTGCCAGCAGCAGGACAGGGAGGGAGACCCAGTACTTC,TRBD1,TRBJ2-5,TRBV7-9,NA
CASSQDPSGAYEQYF,TGTGCCAGCAGCCAAGATCCTAGCGGTGCCTACGAGCAGTACTTC,TRBD2,TRBJ2-7,TRBV4-2,NA